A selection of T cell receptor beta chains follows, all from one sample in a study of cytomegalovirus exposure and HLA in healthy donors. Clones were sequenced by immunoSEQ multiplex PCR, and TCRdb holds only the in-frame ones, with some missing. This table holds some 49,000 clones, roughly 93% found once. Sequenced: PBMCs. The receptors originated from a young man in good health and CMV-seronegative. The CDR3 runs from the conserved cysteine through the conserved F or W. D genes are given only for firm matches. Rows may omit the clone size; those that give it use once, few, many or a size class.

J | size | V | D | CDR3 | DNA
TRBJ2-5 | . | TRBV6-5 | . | CASSYKNRASETQYF | TGTGCCAGCAGTTACAAGAACAGGGCGTCGGAGACCCAGTACTTC
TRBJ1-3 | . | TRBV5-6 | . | CASSFDLGSGGNTIYF | TGTGCCAGCAGCTTTGATCTGGGGTCAGGGGGAAACACCATATATTTT
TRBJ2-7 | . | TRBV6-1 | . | CASSEGHWLAYEQYF | TGTGCCAGCAGTGAAGGCCATTGGCTAGCCTACGAGCAGTACTTC
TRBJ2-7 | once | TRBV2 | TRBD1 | CASSEQGVSYEQYF | TGTGCCAGCAGTGAGCAGGGGGTTTCCTACGAGCAGTACTTC
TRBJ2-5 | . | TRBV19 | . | CASSIDQSTGETQYF | TGTGCCAGTAGTATAGATCAAAGCACAGGGGAGACCCAGTACTTC
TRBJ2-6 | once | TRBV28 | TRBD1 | CASSRRQGSTLSGANVLTF | TGTGCCAGCAGTAGGAGACAGGGGTCCACCCTCTCTGGGGCCAACGTCCTGACTTTC
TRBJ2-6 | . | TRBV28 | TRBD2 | CASSPWGGKKSGANVLTF | TGTGCCAGCAGTCCCTGGGGAGGGAAGAAGTCTGGGGCCAACGTCCTGACTTTC
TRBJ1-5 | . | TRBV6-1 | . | CASSLTGYSNQPQHF | TGTGCCAGCAGTCTTACAGGGTATAGCAATCAGCCCCAGCATTTT
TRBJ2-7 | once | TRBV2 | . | CASSEASYGSYEQYF | TGTGCCAGCAGTGAAGCGTCGTACGGTTCCTACGAGCAGTACTTC
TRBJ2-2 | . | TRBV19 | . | CASSIDGSSTGELFF | TGTGCCAGTAGTATAGACGGGAGTAGCACCGGGGAGCTGTTTTTT
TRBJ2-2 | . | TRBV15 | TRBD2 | CATSRDRLAGNTGELFF | TGTGCCACCAGCAGAGATAGACTAGCGGGCAATACCGGGGAGCTGTTTTTT
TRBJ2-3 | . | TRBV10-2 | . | CASSGRWGPDTQYF | TGCGCCAGCAGTGGAAGATGGGGGCCAGATACGCAGTATTTT
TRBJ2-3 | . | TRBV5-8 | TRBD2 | CASSLGLAGVVTDTQYF | TGTGCCAGCAGCTTGGGCCTAGCGGGAGTAGTCACAGATACGCAGTATTTT
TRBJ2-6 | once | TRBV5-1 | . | CASSLNRVLSGANVLTF | TGCGCCAGCAGCTTAAACCGAGTCCTCTCTGGGGCCAACGTCCTGACTTTC
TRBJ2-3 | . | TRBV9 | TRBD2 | CASSVAGTNRGADTQYF | TGTGCCAGCAGCGTAGCGGGGACTAACCGAGGGGCAGATACGCAGTATTTT
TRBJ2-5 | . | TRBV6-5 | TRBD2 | CASQKDGGSGETQYF | TGTGCCAGTCAAAAGGATGGCGGGAGCGGGGAGACCCAGTACTTC
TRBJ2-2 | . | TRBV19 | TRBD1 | CASKVGTGGEGELFF | TGTGCCAGTAAGGTCGGGACAGGGGGCGAAGGGGAGCTGTTTTTT
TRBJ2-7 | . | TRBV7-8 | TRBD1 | CASSLEGQGKSYEQYF | TGTGCCAGCAGCCTGGAGGGACAGGGGAAATCCTACGAGCAGTACTTC
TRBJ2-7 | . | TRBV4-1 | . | CASSQLWGQHYEQYF | TGCGCCAGCAGCCAGTTATGGGGACAACACTACGAGCAGTACTTC
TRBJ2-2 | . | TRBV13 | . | CASSWGGAGELFF | TGTGCCAGCAGCTGGGGAGGTGCCGGGGAGCTGTTTTTT
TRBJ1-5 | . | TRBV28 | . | CASSFGGGGSNQPQHF | TGTGCCAGCAGTTTTGGGGGAGGGGGTAGCAATCAGCCCCAGCATTTT
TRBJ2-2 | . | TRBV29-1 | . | CSGVQGNTGELFF | TGCAGCGGCGTACAGGGGAACACCGGGGAGCTGTTTTTT
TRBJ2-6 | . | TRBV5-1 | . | CASSSYFPPGANVLTF | TGCGCCAGCAGCTCTTACTTCCCCCCTGGGGCCAACGTCCTGACTTTC
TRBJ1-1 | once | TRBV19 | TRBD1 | CASGGTGFTEAFF | TGTGCCAGTGGCGGGACAGGTTTCACTGAAGCTTTCTTT
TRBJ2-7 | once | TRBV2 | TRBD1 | CASSRQGFSYEQYF | TGTGCCAGCAGTCGACAGGGGTTTTCCTACGAGCAGTACTTC
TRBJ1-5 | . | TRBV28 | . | CASGGLGGNQPQHF | TGTGCCAGCGGTGGCCTGGGAGGCAATCAGCCCCAGCATTTT
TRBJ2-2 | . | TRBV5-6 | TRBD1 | CASRMTGSSGELFF | TGTGCCAGCAGGATGACAGGGAGTTCCGGGGAGCTGTTTTTT
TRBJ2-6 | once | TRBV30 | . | CAWRNRATGANVLTF | TGTGCCTGGAGGAACAGGGCGACAGGGGCCAACGTCCTGACTTTC
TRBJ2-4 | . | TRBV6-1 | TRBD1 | CASRDRELAKNIQYF | TGTGCCAGCAGGGACAGGGAGTTAGCCAAAAACATTCAGTACTTC
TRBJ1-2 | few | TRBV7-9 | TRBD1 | CASSLGEGARGYTF | TGTGCCAGCAGCTTAGGCGAGGGGGCGCGAGGCTACACCTTC
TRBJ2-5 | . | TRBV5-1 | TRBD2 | CASSLGTSQETQYF | TGCGCCAGCAGCTTGGGGACTAGCCAAGAGACCCAGTACTTC
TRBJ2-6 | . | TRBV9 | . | CASSVARDSGANVLTF | TGTGCCAGCAGCGTAGCGCGGGACTCTGGGGCCAACGTCCTGACTTTC
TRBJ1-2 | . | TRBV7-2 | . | CASSLGAVGYTF | TGTGCCAGCAGCTTAGGTGCAGTCGGCTACACCTTC
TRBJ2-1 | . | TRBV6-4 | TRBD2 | CASSDGTSADNEQFF | TGTGCCAGCAGTGACGGGACTAGCGCCGACAATGAGCAGTTCTTC
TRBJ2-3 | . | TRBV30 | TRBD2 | CAWSVPAGELDTQYF | TGTGCCTGGAGTGTCCCAGCGGGAGAACTGGATACGCAGTATTTT
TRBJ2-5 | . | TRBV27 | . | CASSAMRAETQYF | TGTGCCAGCAGTGCCATGAGGGCGGAGACCCAGTACTTC
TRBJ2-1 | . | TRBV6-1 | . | CASSARLGLNNEQFF | TGTGCCAGCAGTGCCCGGTTGGGACTGAACAATGAGCAGTTCTTC